The 9 T cell receptor beta chains in this list originate from one sample, sequenced in a study of T cells in Graves' hyperthyroidism and ophthalmopathy. Authors of the study amplified TCR beta CDR3 regions from RNA transcripts. Using the HTBI primer set, a first-round RT-PCR was run on the TCR CDR3. From the multiplex PCR reads, TCRdb called clonotypes with MiXCR, one entry per CDR3 protein. The table shows some 650,000 distinct CDR3 sequences, with roughly 16% occurring only once. Sequencing used blood. These receptors were collected from a middle-aged woman with Graves' ophthalmopathy.

This clonotype was counted a few times. This chain joins TRBV6-1 and TRBJ2-2; D unresolved. Trimming took 7 bases from V and 1 from J, leaving 7 bases between them. The CDR3 runs to 13 residues. CDR1 is MNHNS and CDR2 is SASEGT in the germline V gene. CDR3 amino acids: CASKWRNTGELFF. The CDR3 coding sequence is TGTGCCAGCAAATGGAGGAACACCGGGGAGCTGTTTTTT.

This clonotype showed up many times. The chain carries TRBV3-1 and TRBJ1-1, with D maybe TRBD1 (6 bases). Per germline, CDR1 LGHDT and CDR2 YNNKEL (reference sequence). V was clipped by 5 bases and J by 2 bases, with 15 bases between them. The CDR3 has 15 residues. The CDR3 loop is CASSLGQGINTEAFF. The CDR3 DNA sequence: TGTGCCAGCAGCTTGGGTCAGGGGATCAACACTGAAGCTTTCTTT.

This clonotype was found many times. The chain links TRBV3-1 to TRBJ2-1, with 12 bases lining up with TRBD2. The CDR3 has 17 residues. The germline V gene encodes CDR1 LGHDT and CDR2 YNNKEL (reference sequence). V was clipped by 4 bases and J by 3 bases; unmatched bases: 7. This chain's CDR3 is CASSLETSGSVYNEQFF. CDR3 in DNA: TGTGCCAGCAGCCTCGAGACTAGCGGGAGTGTCTACAATGAGCAGTTCTTC.

This clonotype was detected once. The chain carries TRBV2 and TRBJ2-4; D ambiguous. Germline lookup yields CDR1 SNHLY and CDR2 FYNNEI. The CDR3 loop spans 12 amino acids. Trimming took 6 bases from V and 3 from J, leaving 6 bases between them. The CDR3 bases are TGTGCCAGCAGGGCAGTCAAAAACATTCAGTACTTC. Amino acid sequence: CASRAVKNIQYF.

The chain carries TRBV27 and TRBJ1-1; D may be TRBD1 (6 bases). The CDR3 spans 17 residues. CDR1 and CDR2 (germline): MNHEY, SMNVEV (reference sequence). Deletions cut 3 bases from V and 0 bases from J, with 17 bases between. This CDR3 reads CASSFSGQNLMNTEAFF. The CDR3 nucleotides read TGTGCCAGCAGTTTTTCCGGACAGAACCTCATGAACACTGAAGCTTTCTTT.

In its sample, this clonotype was seen a few times. The genes are TRBV20-1 and TRBJ2-7; 13 positions match TRBD2. CDR1 and CDR2 (germline): DFQATT, SNEGSKA (reference sequence). This CDR3 region has 14 residues. V lost 1 base and J lost 5; bases outside the gene matches: 2. The CDR3 loop reads CSARGGTSGDEQYF. The CDR3 region has the DNA TGCAGTGCTAGAGGGGGGACTAGCGGGGACGAGCAGTACTTC.

The chain joins TRBV2 to TRBJ2-7, with D uncertain. The CDR3 loop spans 12 amino acids. V was pared by 7 bases and J by 3 bases, with 10 bases between. CDR1 and CDR2 from the germline V gene are SNHLY and FYNNEI. Written as DNA, the CDR3 is TGTGCCAGCACTGGCAGGTTCTACGAGCAGTACTTC. Translation gives CASTGRFYEQYF.

With regard to this clonotype: This could be a read error, since a much larger clone is one nucleotide away. The rearrangement uses TRBV3-1 and TRBJ1-4; 11 nucleotides line up with TRBD1. The CDR3 has 15 amino acids. Germline values: CDR1 LGHDT, CDR2 YNNKEL (reference sequence). CDR3 bases: TGTGCCAGCGGCCAAGAGGACAGGGGGCGTGAAAAACTGTTTTTT. It codes for CASGQEDRGREKLFF. The whole variable domain, remainder taken from reference TRBV3-1 and TRBJ1-4, is DTAVSQTPKYLVTQMGNDKSIKCEQNLGHDTMYWYKQDSKKFLKIMFSYNNKELIINETVPNRFSPKSPDKAHLNLHINSLELGDSAVYFCASGQEDRGREKLFFGSGTQLSVL.

This clonotype was picked up many times. DNA for the CDR3: TGCGCCAGCAGCTTGGGAGGATACATATTGAACACTGAAGCTTTCTTT. It is translated as CASSLGGYILNTEAFF. V gene TRBV5-1 combines with J gene TRBJ1-1; D unclear. The CDR3 contains 16 residues. Trimming left V 0 bases short and J 0 bases short, with 12 bases between. Germline V gene sequence: CDR1 SGHRS, CDR2 YFSETQ.